One sample yielded the 2 T cell receptor beta chains listed below, sequenced in a study of blood T cells in healthy people across ages. PCR was performed a second time for about 7 to 11 cycles using a sample-barcoded 5' primer and a J-beta primer mix. TCRdb used MiXCR to reprocess the 5' RACE reads, holding one entry per CDR3 protein. The table records 800,000 to 1,300,000 distinct CDR3 sequences, approximately 25% of them present only once. The sample was also linked to a second study, of T cells of mothers and their children.

Sample: blood. The receptors here all came from a girl aged 2 to 10 in good health.

The chain links TRBV28 to TRBJ1-1; TRBD1 is a possible D gene (5 bases). Germline V CDR1 and CDR2: MDHEN, SYDVKM. There are 15 residues in the CDR3. Trimming pared 1 base from V and 4 bases from J, leaving 13 bases between. As DNA, the CDR3 is TGTGCCAGCAGTTTATCATCCCAGGGAGGCACTGAAGCTTTCTTT. Its translation is CASSLSSQGGTEAFF. Complete variable domain (other parts from reference TRBV28 and TRBJ1-1): DVKVTQSSRYLVKRTGEKVFLECVQDMDHENMFWYRQDPGLGLRLIYFSYDVKMKEKGDIPEGYSVSREKKERFSLILESASTNQTSMYLCASSLSSQGGTEAFFGQGTRLTVV.

The table lists this clonotype with many counts. This rearrangement joins TRBV6-5 to TRBJ2-2; D perhaps matches TRBD2 (6 bases). The CDR3 is 18 residues long. V was cut by 0 bases and J by 4 bases, with 18 bases left in between. Germline V CDR1 and CDR2: MNHEY, SVGAGI. The chain's CDR3 is CASSYSFGGRGSTGELFF. CDR3 nucleotide sequence: TGTGCCAGCAGTTACTCGTTTGGAGGGCGCGGTTCCACCGGGGAGCTGTTTTTT.